Listed below are T cell receptor beta chains from one sample, sequenced in a study of T cell responses to AZD1222 COVID-19 vaccine. Libraries were prepared by immunoSEQ multiplex PCR; TCRdb keeps only in-frame clonotypes and omits some of them. Of roughly 65,000 clones listed, around four fifths are singletons. This material consisted of peripheral blood, taken 28 days after the second AZD1222 dose. These receptor sequences come from an adult who received the AZD1222 COVID-19 vaccine. Each CDR3 is given with its conserved first and last residue. A D gene is named only where the DNA matches it firmly. Expanded clones get a size class; other rows say once, few or many, or leave the size out.

clone size | J gene | V gene | D gene | CDR3 DNA | CDR3 protein
few | TRBJ1-2 | TRBV11-3 | NA | TGTGCCAGCAGCTTAGATATCGGGACATATGGCTACACCTTC | CASSLDIGTYGYTF
NA | TRBJ2-3 | TRBV4-1 | NA | TGCGCCAGCAGCCAAGATCGGGCTAGCAGCACAGATACGCAGTATTTT | CASSQDRASSTDTQYF
NA | TRBJ1-2 | TRBV5-8 | TRBD1 | TGTGCCAGCAGCTTGGGACAGGGGGCCTTATATGGCTACACCTTC | CASSLGQGALYGYTF
few | TRBJ2-1 | TRBV7-9 | NA | TGTGCCAGCAGCTCAAGGGACAATGAGCAGTTCTTC | CASSSRDNEQFF
NA | TRBJ1-1 | TRBV11-2 | NA | TGTGCCAGCAGCCCAAAGACGCAGTTCACTGAAGCTTTCTTT | CASSPKTQFTEAFF
NA | TRBJ2-5 | TRBV5-6 | NA | TGTGCCAGCAGCTTCGACAGGTTGGGAGGGTTCCAAGAGACCCAGTACTTC | CASSFDRLGGFQETQYF
NA | TRBJ2-5 | TRBV5-4 | NA | TGTGCCAGCAGCTTGGGGGGGGCCGCCAGGGAGACCCAGTACTTC | CASSLGGAARETQYF
NA | TRBJ1-1 | TRBV7-9 | NA | TGTGCCAGCAGCTTAGGGCGGGCCGGGCCATTT | CASSLGRAGPF
NA | TRBJ2-3 | TRBV6-4 | TRBD2 | TGTGCCAGCAGTCTAGCGGGAGGCACAGATACGCAGTATTTT | CASSLAGGTDTQYF
once | TRBJ1-2 | TRBV19 | NA | TGTGCCAGTAGTATAGTGGAGGGGCGAGGAGGCTACACCTTC | CASSIVEGRGGYTF
few | TRBJ1-1 | TRBV5-6 | NA | TGTGCCAGCAACCCAAGACAGAAGAACACTGAAGCTTTCTTT | CASNPRQKNTEAFF
NA | TRBJ1-2 | TRBV15 | TRBD1 | TGTGCCACCAGCAGTAACAGGGGCTTAAACTATGGCTACACCTTC | CATSSNRGLNYGYTF
once | TRBJ2-7 | TRBV2 | TRBD1 | TGTGCCAGCAGTGAAAAGATGGGACAGGGCAGCTACGAGCAGTACTTC | CASSEKMGQGSYEQYF
NA | TRBJ1-3 | TRBV25-1 | NA | TGTGCCAGCAGTGGCCCCTTGGGTGGAAACACCATATATTTT | CASSGPLGGNTIYF
NA | TRBJ1-1 | TRBV19 | NA | TGTGCCAGTAGTATGCTCCAGGGCTCCGTCACTGAAGCTTTCTTT | CASSMLQGSVTEAFF
few | TRBJ1-2 | TRBV7-8 | NA | TGTGCCAGCAGCTTAGCAGTTCATTGGGCAGACACTCGCTATGGCTACACCTTC | CASSLAVHWADTRYGYTF
once | TRBJ2-7 | TRBV11-3 | TRBD1 | TGTGCCAGCAGCAGAAGGACAGGGGGCACCTACGAGCAGTACTTC | CASSRRTGGTYEQYF
NA | TRBJ2-4 | TRBV6-1 | TRBD2 | TGTGCCAGCAGTGAAGCACGGGGGGGCGGGTACATTCAGTACTTC | CASSEARGGGYIQYF
NA | TRBJ1-1 | TRBV5-1 | NA | TGCGCCAGCAGCTTCCTCCTCAGGGGTGGCACTGAAGCTTTCTTT | CASSFLLRGGTEAFF
NA | TRBJ1-2 | TRBV18 | NA | TGTGCCAGCTCACCACCGAGCAGGGGCTCTGGGTATGGCTACACCTTC | CASSPPSRGSGYGYTF
NA | TRBJ1-2 | TRBV7-9 | NA | TGTGCCAGCAGCCCGATCCGACAGCCCCAAGACTATGGCTACACCTTC | CASSPIRQPQDYGYTF
NA | TRBJ2-7 | TRBV6-2/TRBV6-3 | NA | TGTGCCAGCAGTACCTCGGGGAAAAACGAGCAGTACTTC | CASSTSGKNEQYF
NA | TRBJ1-2 | TRBV5-1 | NA | TGCGCCAGCAGCTGGGGCCCTGTGGGGAGTTTAGGGTATGGCTACACCTTC | CASSWGPVGSLGYGYTF